This T cell receptor beta chain was found in a study of shared clonotypes between healthy human individuals. Turning to the study itself: Used for every donor were three CD4 naive, three CD4 memory, two CD8 naive and one CD8 memory plate.

TCRdb keeps only in-frame clones here, not all; method: immunoSEQ multiplex PCR. Of roughly 2 million clones listed, 85% to 95% are singletons. Naive CD8 cells were CD45RO-negative, positively selected for CCR7, excluding terminally differentiated effector memory CD45RA+ cells. CDR1 is SEHNR, CDR2 FQNEAQ, per germline (reference sequence). V was clipped by 4 bases and J by 12 bases, with 22 bases between them. CDR3 length equals 15 residues. The chain couples TRBV7-9 to TRBJ2-1; D tentatively reads TRBD1 or TRBD2 (6 bases each). The receptor comes from a man aged 18 to 30 in good health. Sequenced input: naive CD8+ T cells sorted from blood. The CDR3 region has the DNA TGTGCCAGCAGCTCCCCCCCCTTAGCGGAAGGGGGGCAGTTCTTC. It yields the protein CASSSPPLAEGGQFF.